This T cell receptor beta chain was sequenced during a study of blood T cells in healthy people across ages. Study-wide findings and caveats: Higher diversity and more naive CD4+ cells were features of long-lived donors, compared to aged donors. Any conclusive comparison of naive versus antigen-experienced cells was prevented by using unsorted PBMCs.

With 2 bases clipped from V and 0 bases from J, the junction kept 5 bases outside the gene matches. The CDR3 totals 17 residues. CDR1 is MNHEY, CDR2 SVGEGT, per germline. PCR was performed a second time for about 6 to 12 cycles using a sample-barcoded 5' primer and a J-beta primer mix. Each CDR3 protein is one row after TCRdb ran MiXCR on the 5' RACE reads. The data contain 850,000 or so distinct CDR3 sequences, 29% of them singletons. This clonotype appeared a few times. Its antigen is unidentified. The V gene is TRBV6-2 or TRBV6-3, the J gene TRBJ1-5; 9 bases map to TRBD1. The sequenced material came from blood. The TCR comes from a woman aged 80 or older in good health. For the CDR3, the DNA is TGTGCCAGCAGTTACCCAGGACAGGGGAGTAGCAATCAGCCCCAGCATTTT. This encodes CASSYPGQGSSNQPQHF.